The clone carrying this T cell receptor beta chain was picked up many times. This record belongs to a study of early T cells in non-severe SARS-CoV-2 infection. MiXCR was run by TCRdb on the 5' RACE reads, yielding one entry per CDR3 protein. The sample gives more than 35,000 distinct CDR3 sequences, 3.9% of which show up once; 10% is in the top ten. Germline CDR1 and CDR2: MNHEY and SVGAGI. V lost 5 bases, J lost 4 bases, and 12 bases lay in between. CDR3 size: 13 residues. The sample consisted of whole blood. This TCR was recovered from an adult who was a healthcare worker with PCR-confirmed SARS-CoV-2 infection or an uninfected control (not recorded which). The rearrangement uses TRBV6-5 and TRBJ2-7, with unresolved D. The CDR3 bases are TGTGCCAGCAGTCCTTCGACCTTTTACGAGCAGTACGTC. Translating gives CASSPSTFYEQYV.